In its sample, the clone carrying this TCR beta chain was seen a few times. A J-beta primer mix and a sample-barcoded 5' primer were used in a second PCR of roughly 7 to 12 cycles. TCRdb redid the calling of the 5' RACE reads with MiXCR, one entry per CDR3 protein. The repertoire holds about 1.6 million distinct CDR3 sequences, with about 35% as singletons. The data stem from a study of blood T cells in healthy people across ages. Trimming removed 4 bases from V and 4 bases from J, with 10 bases in between. CDR1 and CDR2 from the germline V gene are SQVTM and ANQGSEA. The CDR3 sequence is 12 residues long.

The sequencing input was blood. This sequence joins TRBV29-1 and TRBJ1-2; maybe TRBD1 (6 bases). This TCR came from a young woman in good health. For the CDR3, the DNA is TGCAGCGTTGCTCAAGGGGGCTATGGCTACACCTTC. Protein sequence: CSVAQGGYGYTF.